The rows below give T cell receptor beta chains drawn from one sample of a study of blood T cell repertoires in COVID-19. Sequencing used immunoSEQ multiplex PCR; TCRdb keeps in-frame clones, though not all of them. Of 200,000 to 250,000 clones listed, more than 75% are singletons. Sequencing used peripheral blood. All receptors come from an older man with acute or convalescent COVID-19. Both conserved end residues are part of each CDR3. Fields, in order: V gene, clone size, D gene, J gene, CDR3 protein, CDR3 DNA. D genes are given only for firm matches. Size tells how often a clone was seen (once, few, many) or the class of an expanded clone, and some rows leave it out.

V: TRBV7-2; size: NA; D: TRBD1; J: TRBJ1-1; CDR3: CASSSRQGMNTEAFF; DNA: TGTGCCAGCAGCTCACGACAGGGGATGAACACTGAAGCTTTCTTT
V: TRBV9; size: NA; D: NA; J: TRBJ2-1; CDR3: CASSVASTEQFF; DNA: TGTGCCAGCAGCGTAGCAAGCACTGAGCAGTTCTTC
V: TRBV28; size: NA; D: NA; J: TRBJ1-1; CDR3: CASRGSTPNTEAFF; DNA: TGTGCCAGCAGGGGCTCTACTCCGAACACTGAAGCTTTCTTT
V: TRBV7-9; size: once; D: TRBD1; J: TRBJ1-3; CDR3: CASSSDRGSGNTIYF; DNA: TGTGCCAGCAGCTCGGACAGGGGGTCAGGAAACACCATATATTTT
V: TRBV6-6; size: NA; D: TRBD2; J: TRBJ2-2; CDR3: CASSPTAGVGGTGELFF; DNA: TGTGCCAGCAGTCCAACAGCGGGAGTTGGGGGAACCGGGGAGCTGTTTTTT
V: TRBV4-2; size: NA; D: NA; J: TRBJ2-1; CDR3: CASSQDPGGGSYNEQFF; DNA: TGTGCCAGCAGCCAAGATCCGGGTGGTGGCTCCTACAATGAGCAGTTCTTC
V: TRBV24-1; size: NA; D: TRBD1; J: TRBJ2-1; CDR3: CATSDSGQGGKQFF; DNA: TGTGCCACCAGTGATTCGGGACAGGGAGGTAAGCAGTTCTTC
V: TRBV4-2; size: NA; D: NA; J: TRBJ2-5; CDR3: CASRGLGVGETQYF; DNA: TGTGCCTCCCGAGGCCTAGGAGTGGGAGAGACCCAGTACTTC
V: TRBV28; size: few; D: TRBD1; J: TRBJ2-7; CDR3: CASRSQGAGLYEQYF; DNA: TGTGCCAGCAGGTCTCAGGGGGCGGGCTTGTACGAGCAGTACTTC
V: TRBV28; size: NA; D: NA; J: TRBJ2-1; CDR3: CASSLPGVDQFF; DNA: TGTGCCAGCAGTTTACCGGGAGTAGACCAGTTCTTC
V: TRBV6-5; size: NA; D: NA; J: TRBJ1-1; CDR3: CASSYSRQLMNTEAFF; DNA: TGTGCCAGCAGTTACTCCAGACAGCTGATGAACACTGAAGCTTTCTTT
V: TRBV19; size: NA; D: NA; J: TRBJ1-5; CDR3: CASSQGEDGPQHF; DNA: TGTGCCAGTAGCCAAGGGGAGGATGGGCCCCAGCATTTT
V: TRBV20-1; size: NA; D: NA; J: TRBJ1-6; CDR3: CSASRDTDSPLHF; DNA: TGCAGTGCTAGTAGGGACACTGATTCACCCCTCCACTTT
V: TRBV7-3; size: NA; D: NA; J: TRBJ2-6; CDR3: CASSRGTGANVLTF; DNA: TGTGCCAGCAGCCGGGGAACCGGGGCCAACGTCCTGACTTTC
V: TRBV16; size: NA; D: NA; J: TRBJ1-5; CDR3: CASSQSSGFNQPQHF; DNA: TGTGCCAGCAGCCAATCTTCAGGATTCAATCAGCCCCAGCATTTT
V: TRBV12-5; size: NA; D: TRBD2; J: TRBJ2-7; CDR3: CASGPDGGSSYEQYF; DNA: TGTGCTAGTGGTCCGGACGGGGGGAGCTCCTACGAGCAGTACTTC
V: TRBV18; size: NA; D: NA; J: TRBJ2-1; CDR3: CASSPELAQTEQFF; DNA: TGTGCCAGCTCCCCGGAACTAGCCCAAACTGAGCAGTTCTTC
V: TRBV7-9; size: NA; D: NA; J: TRBJ1-2; CDR3: CASSLAGAPNGYTF; DNA: TGTGCCAGCAGCTTAGCAGGGGCGCCTAATGGCTACACCTTC
V: TRBV7-2; size: NA; D: TRBD1; J: TRBJ1-1; CDR3: CASSLQITGQLMNTEAFF; DNA: TGTGCCAGCAGCCTCCAGATTACGGGACAGCTGATGAACACTGAAGCTTTCTTT
V: TRBV19; size: NA; D: NA; J: TRBJ2-2; CDR3: CASIYGGASTGELFF; DNA: TGTGCCAGTATCTATGGAGGGGCCTCCACCGGGGAGCTGTTTTTT
V: TRBV11-3; size: NA; D: NA; J: TRBJ2-3; CDR3: CASQGPGADTQYF; DNA: TGTGCCAGCCAGGGCCCGGGGGCAGATACGCAGTATTTT
V: TRBV7-9; size: NA; D: NA; J: TRBJ2-5; CDR3: CASSRQQETQYF; DNA: TGTGCCAGCAGCCGACAGCAAGAGACCCAGTACTTC
V: TRBV15; size: NA; D: NA; J: TRBJ1-2; CDR3: CATSRPSGGAYGYTF; DNA: TGTGCCACCAGCAGGCCCTCGGGTGGCGCCTATGGCTACACCTTC
V: TRBV7-8; size: NA; D: TRBD1; J: TRBJ1-5; CDR3: CASSLGGQGASNQPQHF; DNA: TGTGCCAGCAGCTTAGGTGGCCAGGGGGCTAGCAATCAGCCCCAGCATTTT
V: TRBV14; size: few; D: NA; J: TRBJ2-2; CDR3: CASSYDPRDTGELFF; DNA: TGTGCCAGCAGCTATGACCCCAGGGACACCGGGGAGCTGTTTTTT
V: TRBV15; size: NA; D: TRBD1; J: TRBJ1-4; CDR3: CATSRALDRGREKLFF; DNA: TGTGCCACCAGCAGGGCCCTGGACAGGGGGAGAGAAAAACTGTTTTTT
V: TRBV10-2; size: NA; D: NA; J: TRBJ2-7; CDR3: CASSRWGVMHEQYF; DNA: TGCGCCAGCAGCCGGTGGGGCGTGATGCACGAGCAGTACTTC
V: TRBV15; size: NA; D: NA; J: TRBJ2-2; CDR3: CATSRDGAGRELFF; DNA: TGTGCCACCAGCAGAGATGGGGCAGGCAGGGAGCTGTTTTTT
V: TRBV3-1/TRBV3-2; size: NA; D: TRBD1; J: TRBJ1-4; CDR3: CASSPGQGAGEKLFF; DNA: TGTGCCAGCAGCCCAGGACAGGGGGCCGGTGAAAAACTGTTTTTT
V: TRBV21-1; size: NA; D: NA; J: TRBJ2-5; CDR3: CASSTQGPRGETQYF; DNA: TGTGCCAGCAGCACACAGGGGCCCCGGGGAGAGACCCAGTACTTC
V: TRBV6-5; size: NA; D: NA; J: TRBJ1-5; CDR3: CASSYVRVGSNQPQHF; DNA: TGTGCCAGCAGTTACGTGAGGGTAGGGAGCAATCAGCCCCAGCATTTT
V: TRBV9; size: NA; D: TRBD2; J: TRBJ2-7; CDR3: CASSGGLGAYEQYF; DNA: TGTGCCAGCAGCGGGGGACTAGGGGCCTACGAGCAGTACTTC